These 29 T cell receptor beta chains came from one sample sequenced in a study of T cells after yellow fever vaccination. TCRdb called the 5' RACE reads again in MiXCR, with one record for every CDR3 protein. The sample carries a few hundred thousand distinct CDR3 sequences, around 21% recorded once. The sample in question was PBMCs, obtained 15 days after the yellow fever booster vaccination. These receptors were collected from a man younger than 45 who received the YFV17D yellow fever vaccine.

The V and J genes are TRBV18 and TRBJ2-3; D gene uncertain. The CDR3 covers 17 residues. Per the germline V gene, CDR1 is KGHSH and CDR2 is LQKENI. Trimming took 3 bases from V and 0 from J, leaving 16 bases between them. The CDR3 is CASSPGRSQKSTDTQYF. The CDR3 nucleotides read TGTGCCAGCTCACCCGGGCGGTCTCAAAAAAGCACAGATACGCAGTATTTT. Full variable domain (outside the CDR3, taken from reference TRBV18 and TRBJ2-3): NAGVMQNPRHLVRRRGQEARLRCSPMKGHSHVYWYRQLPEEGLKFMVYLQKENIIDESGMPKERFSAEFPKEGPSILRIQQVVRGDSAAYFCASSPGRSQKSTDTQYFGPGTRLTVL.

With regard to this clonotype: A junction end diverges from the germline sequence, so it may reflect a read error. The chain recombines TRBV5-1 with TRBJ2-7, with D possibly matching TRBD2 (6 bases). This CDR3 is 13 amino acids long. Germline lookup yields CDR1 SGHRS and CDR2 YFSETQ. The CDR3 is CASSGGTESEKYF. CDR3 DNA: TGCGCCAGCAGCGGGGGGACGGAAAGCGAGAAGTACTTC.

This chain's CDR3 is CASSPEESYGYTF. The DNA of the CDR3 is TGCGCCAGCAGCCCGGAGGAAAGCTATGGCTACACCTTC. This rearrangement joins TRBV4-3 to TRBJ1-2; D unresolved. Germline CDR1 and CDR2: LGHNA and YSLEER. Deletions cut 4 bases from V and 4 bases from J, with 10 bases between. The CDR3 length is 13 residues.

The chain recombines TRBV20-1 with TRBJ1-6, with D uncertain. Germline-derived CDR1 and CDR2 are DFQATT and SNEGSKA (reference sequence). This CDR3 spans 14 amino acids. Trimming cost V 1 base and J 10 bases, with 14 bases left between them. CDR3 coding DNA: TGCAGTGCTAGAGCGGGATTGGGAGGATCACCCCTCCACTTT. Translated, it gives CSARAGLGGSPLHF.

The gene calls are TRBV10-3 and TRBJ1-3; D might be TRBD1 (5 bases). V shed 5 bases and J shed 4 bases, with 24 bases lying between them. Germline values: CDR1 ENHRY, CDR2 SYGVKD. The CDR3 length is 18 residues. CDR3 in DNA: TGTGCCATCAGTATCTCCGGGACCTCCTCGCTTACGGGAAACACCATATATTTT. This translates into CAISISGTSSLTGNTIYF.

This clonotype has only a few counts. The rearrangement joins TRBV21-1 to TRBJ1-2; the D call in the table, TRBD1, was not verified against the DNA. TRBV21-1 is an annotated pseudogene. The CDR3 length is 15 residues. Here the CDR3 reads CASSKAHRGNYGYTF. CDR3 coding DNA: TGTGCCAGCAGCAAAGCGCACAGGGGAAACTATGGCTACACCTTC.

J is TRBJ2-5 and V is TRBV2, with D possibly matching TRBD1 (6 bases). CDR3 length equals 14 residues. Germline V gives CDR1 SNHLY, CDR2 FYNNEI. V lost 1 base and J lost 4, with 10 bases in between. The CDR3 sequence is CASSEGVGAETQYF. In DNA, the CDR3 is TGTGCCAGCAGTGAAGGGGTGGGGGCAGAGACCCAGTACTTC.

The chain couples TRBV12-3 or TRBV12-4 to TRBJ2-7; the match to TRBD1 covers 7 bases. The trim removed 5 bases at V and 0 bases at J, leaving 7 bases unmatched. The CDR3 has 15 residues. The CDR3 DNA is TGTGCCAGCAGTCTCTCAGGGGGTAACTCCTACGAGCAGTACTTC. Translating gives CASSLSGGNSYEQYF.

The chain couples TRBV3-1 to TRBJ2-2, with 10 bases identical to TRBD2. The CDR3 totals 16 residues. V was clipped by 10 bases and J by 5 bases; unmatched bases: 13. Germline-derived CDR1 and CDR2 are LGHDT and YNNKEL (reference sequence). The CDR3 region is CATARPSGSGTGELFF. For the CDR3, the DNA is TGTGCCACTGCACGTCCTAGCGGGAGTGGTACCGGGGAGCTGTTTTTT.

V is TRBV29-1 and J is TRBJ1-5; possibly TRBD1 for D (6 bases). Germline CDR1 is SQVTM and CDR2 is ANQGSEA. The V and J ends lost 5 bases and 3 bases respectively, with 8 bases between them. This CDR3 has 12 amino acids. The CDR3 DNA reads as TGCAGCGTTTCGGGGGCCAATCAGCCCCAGCATTTT. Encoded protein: CSVSGANQPQHF.

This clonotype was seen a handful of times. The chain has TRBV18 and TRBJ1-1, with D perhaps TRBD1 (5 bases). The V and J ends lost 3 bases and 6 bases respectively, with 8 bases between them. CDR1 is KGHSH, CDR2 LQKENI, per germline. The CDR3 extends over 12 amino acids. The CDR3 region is CASSPWGAEAFF. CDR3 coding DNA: TGTGCCAGCTCACCCTGGGGGGCTGAAGCTTTCTTT. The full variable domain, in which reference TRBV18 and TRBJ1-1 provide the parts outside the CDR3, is NAGVMQNPRHLVRRRGQEARLRCSPMKGHSHVYWYRQLPEEGLKFMVYLQKENIIDESGMPKERFSAEFPKEGPSILRIQQVVRGDSAAYFCASSPWGAEAFFGQGTRLTVV.

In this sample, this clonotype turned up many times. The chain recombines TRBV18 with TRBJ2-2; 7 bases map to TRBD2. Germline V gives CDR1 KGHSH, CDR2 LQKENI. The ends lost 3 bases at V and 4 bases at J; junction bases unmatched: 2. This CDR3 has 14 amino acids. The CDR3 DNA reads TGTGCCAGCTCACCCCCGGGGGGCACCGGGGAGCTGTTTTTT. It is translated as CASSPPGGTGELFF.

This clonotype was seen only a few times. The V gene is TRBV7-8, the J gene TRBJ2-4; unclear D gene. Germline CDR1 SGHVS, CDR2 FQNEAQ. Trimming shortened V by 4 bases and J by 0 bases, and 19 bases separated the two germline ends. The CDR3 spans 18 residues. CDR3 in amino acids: CASSSRLALTIAKNIQYF. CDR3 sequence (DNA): TGTGCCAGCAGCTCCCGCCTTGCTCTTACCATAGCCAAAAACATTCAGTACTTC.

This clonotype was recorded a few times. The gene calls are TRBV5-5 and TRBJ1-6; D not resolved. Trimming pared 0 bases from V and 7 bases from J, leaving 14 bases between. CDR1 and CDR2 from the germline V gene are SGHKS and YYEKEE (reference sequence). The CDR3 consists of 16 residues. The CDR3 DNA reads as TGTGCCAGCAGCTTGGTCGTCCTTCTGGGAAATTCACCCCTCCACTTT. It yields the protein CASSLVVLLGNSPLHF.

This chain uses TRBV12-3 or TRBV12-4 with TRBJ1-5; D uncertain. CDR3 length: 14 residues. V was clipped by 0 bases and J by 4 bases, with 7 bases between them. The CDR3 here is CASSLALNNQPQHF. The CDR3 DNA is TGTGCCAGCAGTTTAGCGCTCAATAATCAGCCCCAGCATTTT.

This CDR3 reads CASSLTGGESGELFF. The CDR3 region has the DNA TGTGCCAGCAGCTTAACGGGGGGCGAGAGCGGGGAGCTGTTTTTT. This rearrangement joins TRBV7-6 to TRBJ2-2; weak D call: TRBD2 (7 bases). The CDR3 covers 15 residues. V lost 2 bases and J 7 bases, leaving 14 bases between the germline ends. The germline CDR1 and CDR2 sequences are SGHVS and FNYEAQ.

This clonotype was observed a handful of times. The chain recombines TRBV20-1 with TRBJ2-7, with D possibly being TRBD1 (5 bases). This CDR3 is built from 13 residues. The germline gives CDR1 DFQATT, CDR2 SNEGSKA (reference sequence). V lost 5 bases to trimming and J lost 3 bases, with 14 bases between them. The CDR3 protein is CSAPLRGGYEQYF. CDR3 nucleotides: TGCAGTGCTCCTCTAAGGGGCGGCTACGAGCAGTACTTC.

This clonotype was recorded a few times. For the CDR3, the DNA is TGTGCCAGCAGTAGGGGGAACGCCTACGAGCAGTACTTC. It translates to CASSRGNAYEQYF. The rearrangement links TRBV12-3 or TRBV12-4 to TRBJ2-7, with D perhaps matching TRBD1 (6 bases). The ends were cut back, 5 bases at V and 2 bases at J, with 10 bases in the middle. This CDR3 has 13 residues.

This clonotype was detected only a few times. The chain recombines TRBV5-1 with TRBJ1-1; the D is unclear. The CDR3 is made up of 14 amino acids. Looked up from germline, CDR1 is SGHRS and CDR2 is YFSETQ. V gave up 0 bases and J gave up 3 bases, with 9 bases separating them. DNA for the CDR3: TGCGCCAGCAGCTTGGGGTCTCGGGACACTGAAGCTTTCTTT. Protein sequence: CASSLGSRDTEAFF.

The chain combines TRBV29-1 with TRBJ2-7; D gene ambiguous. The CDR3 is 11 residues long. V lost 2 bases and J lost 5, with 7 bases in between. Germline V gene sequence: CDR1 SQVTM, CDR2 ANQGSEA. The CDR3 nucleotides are TGCAGCGTTGAAATTGGTGACGAGCAGTACTTC. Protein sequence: CSVEIGDEQYF.

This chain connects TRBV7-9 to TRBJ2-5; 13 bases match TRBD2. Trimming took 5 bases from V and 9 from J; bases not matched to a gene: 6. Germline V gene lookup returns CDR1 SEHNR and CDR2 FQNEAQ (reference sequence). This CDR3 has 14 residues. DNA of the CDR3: TGTGCCAGCAGCCCCGGACTAGCGGGAGTGGCCCAGTACTTC. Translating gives CASSPGLAGVAQYF.

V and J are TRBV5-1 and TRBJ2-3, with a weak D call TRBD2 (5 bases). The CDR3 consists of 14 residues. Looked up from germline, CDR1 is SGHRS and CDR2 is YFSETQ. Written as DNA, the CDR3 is TGCGCTACCGGGGTACGGCCCGCGGGAGATACGCAGTATTTT. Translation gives CATGVRPAGDTQYF.

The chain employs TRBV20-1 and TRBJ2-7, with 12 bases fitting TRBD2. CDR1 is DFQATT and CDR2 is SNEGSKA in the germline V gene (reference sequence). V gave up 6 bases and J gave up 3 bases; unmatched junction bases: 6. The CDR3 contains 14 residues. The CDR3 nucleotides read TGCAGTGCGTTGACTAGCGGGAGAGTCTACGAGCAGTACTTC. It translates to CSALTSGRVYEQYF.

CDR3 sequence: CATSRRSRDEQYF. CDR3 bases: TGTGCCACCAGCCGCCGATCACGGGACGAGCAGTACTTC. The chain employs TRBV15 and TRBJ2-7; the D is unclear. The CDR3 contains 13 residues. Per the germline V gene, CDR1 is LNHNV and CDR2 is YYDKDF (reference sequence). V shed 5 bases and J shed 5 bases, with 13 bases lying between them.

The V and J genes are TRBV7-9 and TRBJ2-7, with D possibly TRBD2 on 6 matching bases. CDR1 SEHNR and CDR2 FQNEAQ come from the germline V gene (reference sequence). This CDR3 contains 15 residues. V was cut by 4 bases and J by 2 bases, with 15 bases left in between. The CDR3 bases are TGTGCCAGCAGCTCCACTTGGGACTCTGCCTACGAGCAGTACTTC. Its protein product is CASSSTWDSAYEQYF.

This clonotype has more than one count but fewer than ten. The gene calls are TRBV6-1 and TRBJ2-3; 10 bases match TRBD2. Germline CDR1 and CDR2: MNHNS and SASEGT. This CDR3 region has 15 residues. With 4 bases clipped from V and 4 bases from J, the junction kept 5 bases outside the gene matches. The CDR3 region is CASSAPSGSADTQYF. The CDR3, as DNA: TGTGCCAGCAGTGCCCCTAGCGGGAGCGCAGATACGCAGTATTTT.

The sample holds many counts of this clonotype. Here the CDR3 reads CAWAWSGSPYEQYF. DNA for the CDR3: TGTGCCTGGGCTTGGTCCGGGTCCCCCTACGAGCAGTACTTC. This chain uses TRBV30 with TRBJ2-7; no firm D call. The CDR3 has 14 amino acids. Germline CDR1 is GTSNPN and CDR2 is SVGIG (reference sequence). Trimming pared 5 bases from V and 2 bases from J, leaving 16 bases between.

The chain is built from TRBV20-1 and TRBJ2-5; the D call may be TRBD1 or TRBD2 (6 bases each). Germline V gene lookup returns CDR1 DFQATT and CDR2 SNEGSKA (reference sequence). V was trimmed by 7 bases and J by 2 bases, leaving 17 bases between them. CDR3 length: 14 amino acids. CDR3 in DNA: TGCAGTGTAGGGGGGCCACCCCTACAAGAGACCCAGTACTTC. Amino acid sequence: CSVGGPPLQETQYF.

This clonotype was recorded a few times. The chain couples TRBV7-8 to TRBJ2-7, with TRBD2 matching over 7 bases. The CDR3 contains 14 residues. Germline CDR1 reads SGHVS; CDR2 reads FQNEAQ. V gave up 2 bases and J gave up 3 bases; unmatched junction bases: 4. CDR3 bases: TGTGCCAGCAGCTTACTGCTAGCGGACTACGAGCAGTACTTC. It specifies CASSLLLADYEQYF.